This TCR beta chain was sequenced during a study of liver allograft versus peripheral blood T cells. Study details: Transplanted livers and recipients' peripheral blood had their T cell receptor repertoires compared. Study-wide findings and caveats: Intragraft T cell receptor repertoires of liver allografts were reportedly distinct from those in peripheral blood.

On this clonotype itself: Its cognate antigen is unknown.

TCRdb re-derived calls from the reads in MiXCR, one entry per CDR3 protein. This table holds 15,000 or so distinct CDR3 sequences, under 25% found once. The sequence was collected from a human patient who had a liver transplant. Some T cells may be graft donor cells.

The DNA of the CDR3 is TGTGCCAGTCGACAGGACAGGAGCTCCTACAATGAGCAGTTCTTC. It yields the protein CASRQDRSSYNEQFF. V gene TRBV19 combines with J gene TRBJ2-1; 7 nucleotides match TRBD1. The CDR3 runs to 15 residues. CDR1 is LNHDA, CDR2 SQIVND, per germline (reference sequence). The trim removed 8 bases at V and 0 bases at J, leaving 7 bases unmatched.